The 9 T cell receptor beta chains in this list originate from one sample, sequenced in a study of TIL therapy for anti-PD-1-resistant metastatic lung cancer. Sequencing used immunoSEQ v3. Profiling relied on immunoSEQ multiplex PCR, and the TCRdb table lists in-frame clones only, not all of them. The table records 55,000 or so clones, 70% to 90% of them present only once. The sample's time point: pre-treatment sample, taken before nivolumab and TIL therapy. Sequences were derived from blood, sampled at baseline. These receptors were obtained from a person aged 25 to 85 with non-small cell lung cancer.

In its sample, this clone was seen once. The V call is TRBV6-1, the J call TRBJ1-2, with 11 nucleotides matching TRBD1. This CDR3 is 17 amino acids long. The germline V gene encodes CDR1 MNHNS and CDR2 SASEGT. Trimming removed 2 bases from V and 8 bases from J; junction bases left unmatched: 13. The CDR3 bases are TGTGCCAGCAGTGAACGGGAGTCCGGGACAGGGGGTTGGGGCTACACCTTC. This translates into CASSERESGTGGWGYTF.

The chain links TRBV6-5 to TRBJ2-7; a possible D gene is TRBD2 (7 bases). Trimming cost V 4 bases and J 3 bases, with 19 bases left between them. The CDR3 sequence is 16 residues long. Germline V gene lookup returns CDR1 MNHEY and CDR2 SVGAGI. DNA of the CDR3: TGTGCCAGCAGTTCCTGGGGGGGCGGGTCTAACTACGAGCAGTACTTC. Its translation is CASSSWGGGSNYEQYF.

The gene calls are TRBV18 and TRBJ2-6; D assignment may be TRBD1 or TRBD2 (5 bases each). The CDR3 contains 17 residues. V was clipped by 3 bases and J by 0 bases, with 12 bases between them. In germline, CDR1 is KGHSH, CDR2 LQKENI. The CDR3: CASSPGGTFSGANVLTF. DNA of the CDR3: TGTGCCAGCTCACCTGGGGGTACGTTCTCTGGGGCCAACGTCCTGACTTTC. Using reference TRBV18 and TRBJ2-6 for the parts outside the CDR3, the full variable domain is NAGVMQNPRHLVRRRGQEARLRCSPMKGHSHVYWYRQLPEEGLKFMVYLQKENIIDESGMPKERFSAEFPKEGPSILRIQQVVRGDSAAYFCASSPGGTFSGANVLTFGAGSRLTVL.

This sequence joins TRBV19 and TRBJ1-2, with 9 bases matching TRBD1. There are 14 residues in the CDR3. With V trimmed by 6 bases and J by 4 bases, 6 bases remained unmatched. Germline V gene lookup returns CDR1 LNHDA and CDR2 SQIVND (reference sequence). CDR3 nucleotides: TGTGCCAGTAGCAAACAGGGGGCAGGCTATGGCTACACCTTC. Its protein product is CASSKQGAGYGYTF.

The rearrangement uses TRBV18 and TRBJ2-5; maybe TRBD1 (6 bases). V lost 6 bases and J 2 bases, leaving 10 bases between the germline ends. Germline CDR1 KGHSH, CDR2 LQKENI. CDR3 size: 13 residues. CDR3 coding DNA: TGTGCCAGCTCGCAGGGGTGGCAAGAGACCCAGTACTTC. Its translation is CASSQGWQETQYF.

This chain connects TRBV7-7 to TRBJ2-7; 8 bases map to TRBD2. Germline values: CDR1 SSHAT, CDR2 FNYEAQ (reference sequence). The CDR3 totals 15 residues. V was clipped by 5 bases and J by 7 bases; unmatched bases: 13. CDR3 DNA: TGTGCCAGCAGCCGGGGGGGAGCGGGAGACCAGGAGCAGTACTTC. Its translation is CASSRGGAGDQEQYF.

The chain links TRBV11-2 to TRBJ2-7; TRBD1 matches 8 bases. Per the germline V gene, CDR1 is SGHAT and CDR2 is FQNNGV. This CDR3 has 16 amino acids. V gave up 6 bases and J gave up 6 bases; unmatched junction bases: 16. CDR3 sequence: CASRPPRQGAPREQYF. In DNA form, the CDR3 reads TGTGCCAGCAGACCACCCCGGCAGGGGGCCCCCCGCGAGCAGTACTTC.

The chain recombines TRBV9 with TRBJ2-3; the D gene is possibly TRBD1 (6 bases). Germline V gene sequence: CDR1 SGDLS, CDR2 YYNGEE. The CDR3 has 16 amino acids. V was trimmed by 3 bases and J by 2 bases, leaving 16 bases between them. CDR3 sequence (DNA): TGTGCCAGCAGCGCCCGCGGACAGTTGGACACAGATACGCAGTATTTT. Translating gives CASSARGQLDTDTQYF.

This clone was seen only once. This chain links TRBV5-6 with TRBJ2-5; 13 bases align to TRBD2. With V trimmed by 5 bases and J by 0 bases, 10 bases remained unmatched. The CDR3 contains 18 residues. CDR1 is SGHDT and CDR2 is YYEEEE in the germline V gene. The CDR3 DNA follows: TGTGCCAGCAGACACGGACTAGCGGGAGCGGGGTACCAAGAGACCCAGTACTTC. This gives the protein CASRHGLAGAGYQETQYF.